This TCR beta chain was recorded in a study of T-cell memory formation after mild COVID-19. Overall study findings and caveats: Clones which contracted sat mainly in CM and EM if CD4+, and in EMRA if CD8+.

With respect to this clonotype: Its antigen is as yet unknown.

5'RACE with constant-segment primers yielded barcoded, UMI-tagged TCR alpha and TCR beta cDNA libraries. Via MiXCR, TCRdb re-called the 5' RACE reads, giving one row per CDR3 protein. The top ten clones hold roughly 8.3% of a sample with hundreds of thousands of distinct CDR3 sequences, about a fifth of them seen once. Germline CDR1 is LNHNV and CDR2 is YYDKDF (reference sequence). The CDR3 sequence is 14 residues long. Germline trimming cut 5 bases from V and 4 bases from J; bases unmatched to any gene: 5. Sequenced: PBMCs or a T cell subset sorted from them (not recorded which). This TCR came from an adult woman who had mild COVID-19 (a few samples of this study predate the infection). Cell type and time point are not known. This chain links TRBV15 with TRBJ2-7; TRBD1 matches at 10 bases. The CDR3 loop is CATSRDRGFYEQYF. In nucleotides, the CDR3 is TGTGCCACCAGCCGGGACAGGGGCTTTTACGAGCAGTACTTC.